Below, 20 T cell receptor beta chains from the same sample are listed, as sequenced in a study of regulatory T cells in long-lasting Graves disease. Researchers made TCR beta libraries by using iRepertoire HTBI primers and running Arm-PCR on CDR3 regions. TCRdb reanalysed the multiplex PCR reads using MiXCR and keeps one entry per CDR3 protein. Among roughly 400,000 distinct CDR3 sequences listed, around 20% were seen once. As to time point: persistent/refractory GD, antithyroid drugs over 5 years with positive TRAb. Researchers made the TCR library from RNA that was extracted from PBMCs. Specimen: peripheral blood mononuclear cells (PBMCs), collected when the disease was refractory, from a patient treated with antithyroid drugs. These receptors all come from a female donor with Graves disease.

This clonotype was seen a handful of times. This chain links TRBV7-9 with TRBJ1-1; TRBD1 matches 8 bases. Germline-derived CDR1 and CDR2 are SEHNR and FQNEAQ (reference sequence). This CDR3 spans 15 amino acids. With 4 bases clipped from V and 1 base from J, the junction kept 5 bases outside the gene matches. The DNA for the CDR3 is TGTGCCAGCAGCTCAAACAGGGGGACGAACACTGAAGCTTTCTTT. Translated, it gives CASSSNRGTNTEAFF.

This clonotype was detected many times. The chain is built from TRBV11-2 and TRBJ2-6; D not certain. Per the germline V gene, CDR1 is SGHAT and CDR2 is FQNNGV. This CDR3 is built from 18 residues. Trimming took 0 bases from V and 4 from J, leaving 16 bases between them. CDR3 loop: CASSLDQSFVQGANVLTF. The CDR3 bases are TGTGCCAGCAGCTTAGACCAGTCTTTTGTCCAAGGGGCCAACGTCCTGACTTTC.

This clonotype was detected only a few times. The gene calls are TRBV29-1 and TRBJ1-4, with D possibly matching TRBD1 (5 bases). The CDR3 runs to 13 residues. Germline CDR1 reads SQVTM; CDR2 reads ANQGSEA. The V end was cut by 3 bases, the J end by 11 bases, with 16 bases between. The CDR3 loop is CSVESAQDKKLFF. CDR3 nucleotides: TGCAGCGTTGAGTCGGCCCAGGACAAGAAACTGTTTTTT.

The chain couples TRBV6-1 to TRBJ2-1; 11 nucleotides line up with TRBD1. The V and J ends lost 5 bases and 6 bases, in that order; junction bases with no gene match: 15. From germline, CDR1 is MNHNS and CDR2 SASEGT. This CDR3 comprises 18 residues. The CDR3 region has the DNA TGTGCCAGCAGTAAACCAAGGAGGGGGACAGGGGGAGGCAATGAGCAGTTCTTC. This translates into CASSKPRRGTGGGNEQFF.

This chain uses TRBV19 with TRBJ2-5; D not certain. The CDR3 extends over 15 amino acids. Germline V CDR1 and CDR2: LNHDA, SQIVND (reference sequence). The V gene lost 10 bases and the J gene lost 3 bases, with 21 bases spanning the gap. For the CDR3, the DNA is TGTGCCACCCGTTATCGGCTGGGTCGGGAAGAGACCCAGTACTTC. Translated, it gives CATRYRLGREETQYF.

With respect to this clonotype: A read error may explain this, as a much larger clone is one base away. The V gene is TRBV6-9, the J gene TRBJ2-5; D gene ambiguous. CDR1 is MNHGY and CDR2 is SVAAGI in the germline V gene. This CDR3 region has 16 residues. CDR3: CTSSYDPSSLNGAQYF. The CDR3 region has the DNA TGTACCAGCAGTTACGACCCCTCCAGCCTGAATGGGGCCCAGTACTTC.

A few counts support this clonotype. The CDR3 spells CATARDLPPGELFF. CDR3 DNA sequence: TGTGCCACAGCCCGGGACCTCCCACCAGGGGAGCTGTTTTTT. The chain links TRBV10-3 to TRBJ2-2; either TRBD1 or TRBD2 may fit D (5 bases each). The V gene's germline CDR1 is ENHRY and CDR2 SYGVKD. This CDR3 is 14 amino acids long. V lost 10 bases and J 8 bases, leaving 20 bases between the germline ends.

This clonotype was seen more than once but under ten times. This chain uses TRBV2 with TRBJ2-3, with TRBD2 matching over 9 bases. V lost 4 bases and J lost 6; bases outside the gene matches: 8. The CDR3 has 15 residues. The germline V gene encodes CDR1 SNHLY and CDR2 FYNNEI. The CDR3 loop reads CASSGDSGSPDTQYF. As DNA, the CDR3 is TGTGCCAGCAGTGGGGATAGCGGGAGTCCCGATACGCAGTATTTT.

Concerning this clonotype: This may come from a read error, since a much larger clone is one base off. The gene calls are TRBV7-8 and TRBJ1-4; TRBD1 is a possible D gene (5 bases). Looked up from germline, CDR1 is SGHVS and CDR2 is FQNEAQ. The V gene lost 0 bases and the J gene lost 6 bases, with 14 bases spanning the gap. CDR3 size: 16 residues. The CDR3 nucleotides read TGTGCCAGCAGCTTAGCCCGGGACCTCGGGGATGAAAAACTGTTTTTT. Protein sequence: CASSLARDLGDEKLFF.

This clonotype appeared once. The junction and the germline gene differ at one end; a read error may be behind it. CDR3 in DNA: TGCAGCGCTGAAAGGGGGCGAATCGGGGAGCTGTTTTTT. Residues: CSAERGRIGELFF. The chain links TRBV29-1 to TRBJ2-2; 7 bases match TRBD1. The CDR3 is 13 amino acids. Germline V gene lookup returns CDR1 SQVTM and CDR2 ANQGSEA.

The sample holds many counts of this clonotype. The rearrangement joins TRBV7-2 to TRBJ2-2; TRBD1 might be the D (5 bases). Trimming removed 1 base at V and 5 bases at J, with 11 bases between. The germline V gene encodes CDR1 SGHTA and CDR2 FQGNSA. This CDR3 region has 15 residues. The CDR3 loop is CASSLGRVGTGELFF. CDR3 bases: TGTGCCAGCAGCTTAGGCAGGGTTGGAACCGGGGAGCTGTTTTTT.

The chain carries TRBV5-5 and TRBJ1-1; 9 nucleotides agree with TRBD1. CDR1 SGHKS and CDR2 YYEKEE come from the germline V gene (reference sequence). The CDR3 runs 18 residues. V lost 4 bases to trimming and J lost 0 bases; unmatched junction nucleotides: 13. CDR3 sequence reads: CASSRAPTGGSMNTEAFF. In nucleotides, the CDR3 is TGTGCCAGCAGCCGGGCCCCGACAGGGGGGAGCATGAACACTGAAGCTTTCTTT.

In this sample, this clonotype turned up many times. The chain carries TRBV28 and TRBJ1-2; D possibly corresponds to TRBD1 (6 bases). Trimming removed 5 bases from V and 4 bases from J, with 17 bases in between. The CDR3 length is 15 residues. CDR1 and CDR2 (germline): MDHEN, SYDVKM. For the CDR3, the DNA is TGTGCCAGCAGTCCCCCAGGACAGACTTCCTATGGCTACACCTTC. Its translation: CASSPPGQTSYGYTF.

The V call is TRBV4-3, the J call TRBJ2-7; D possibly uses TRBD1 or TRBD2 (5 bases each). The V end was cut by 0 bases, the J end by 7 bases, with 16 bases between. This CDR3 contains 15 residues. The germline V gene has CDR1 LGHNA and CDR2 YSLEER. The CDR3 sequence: CASSQDTGRGREQYF. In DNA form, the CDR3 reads TGCGCCAGCAGCCAAGATACGGGACGGGGTAGGGAGCAGTACTTC.

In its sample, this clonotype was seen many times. CDR3 coding DNA: TGTGCCAGCAGCCCTCGGACCTCGGGGGAGCAGTACTTC. Translation gives CASSPRTSGEQYF. The J gene is TRBJ2-7, the V gene TRBV11-1; perhaps TRBD2 as D (5 bases). This CDR3 spans 13 amino acids. Looked up from germline, CDR1 is SGHAT and CDR2 is FQDESV (reference sequence). The V gene lost 5 bases and the J gene lost 7 bases, with 15 bases spanning the gap.

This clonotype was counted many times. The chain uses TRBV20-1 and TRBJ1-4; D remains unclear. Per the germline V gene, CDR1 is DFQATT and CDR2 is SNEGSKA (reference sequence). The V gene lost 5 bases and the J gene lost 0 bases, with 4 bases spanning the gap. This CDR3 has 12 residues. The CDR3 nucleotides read TGCAGTGCTGGCGCAACTAATGAAAAACTGTTTTTT. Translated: CSAGATNEKLFF.

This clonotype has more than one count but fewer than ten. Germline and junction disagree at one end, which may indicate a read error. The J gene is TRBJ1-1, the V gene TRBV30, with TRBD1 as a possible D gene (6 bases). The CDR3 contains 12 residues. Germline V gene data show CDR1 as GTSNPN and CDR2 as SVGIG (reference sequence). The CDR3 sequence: CASGQKNTEAFF. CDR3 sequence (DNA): TGTGCCAGCGGACAGAAGAACACTGAAGCTTTTTTT.

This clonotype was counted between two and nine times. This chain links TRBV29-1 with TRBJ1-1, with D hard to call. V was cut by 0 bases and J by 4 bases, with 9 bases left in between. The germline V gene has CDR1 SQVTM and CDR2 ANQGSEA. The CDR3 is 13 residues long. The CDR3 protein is CSVEDGKLTEAFF. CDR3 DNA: TGCAGCGTTGAAGACGGTAAGCTCACTGAAGCTTTCTTT. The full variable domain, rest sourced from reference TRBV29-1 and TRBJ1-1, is SAVISQKPSRDICQRGTSLTIQCQVDSQVTMMFWYRQQPGQSLTLIATANQGSEATYESGFVIDKFPISRPNLTFSTLTVSNMSPEDSSIYLCSVEDGKLTEAFFGQGTRLTVV.

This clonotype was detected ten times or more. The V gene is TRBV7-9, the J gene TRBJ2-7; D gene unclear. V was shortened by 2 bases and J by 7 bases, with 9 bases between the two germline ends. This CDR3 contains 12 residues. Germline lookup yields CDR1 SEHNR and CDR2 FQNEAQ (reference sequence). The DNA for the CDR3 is TGTGCCAGCAGCTTAAGTAAGGCGGAGCAGTACTTC. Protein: CASSLSKAEQYF. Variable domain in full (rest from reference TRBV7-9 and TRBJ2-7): DTGVSQNPRHKITKRGQNVTFRCDPISEHNRLYWYRQTLGQGPEFLTYFQNEAQLEKSRLLSDRFSAERPKGSFSTLEIQRTEQGDSAMYLCASSLSKAEQYFGPGTRLTVT.

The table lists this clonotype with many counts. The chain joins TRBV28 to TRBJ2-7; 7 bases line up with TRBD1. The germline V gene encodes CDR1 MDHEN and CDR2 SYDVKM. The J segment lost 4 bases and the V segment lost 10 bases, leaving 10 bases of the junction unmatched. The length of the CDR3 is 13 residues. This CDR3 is CAINDRASYEQYF. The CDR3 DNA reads TGTGCCATCAATGACAGGGCGAGTTACGAGCAGTACTTC. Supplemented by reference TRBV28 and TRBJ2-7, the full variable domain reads DVKVTQSSRYLVKRTGEKVFLECVQDMDHENMFWYRQDPGLGLRLIYFSYDVKMKEKGDIPEGYSVSREKKERFSLILESASTNQTSMYLCAINDRASYEQYFGPGTRLTVT.